This paragraph reports one TCR beta chain. The sample comes from a study of blood T cell repertoires in COVID-19. Study as a whole: The cDNA or gDNA used as material had been derived from T cells, B-cell-depleted T cells, or PBMCs.

The repertoire was sequenced with immunoSEQ multiplex PCR; TCRdb's copy has only in-frame clones and lacks some. This sample has nearly 350,000 clones, with almost 90% found just once. The receptor's source is an older woman with COVID-19, enrolled during active disease. Source material: peripheral blood.

CDR3 sequence: CASSELAGNNEQFF. In DNA, the CDR3 is TGCGCCAGCAGTGAACTAGCGGGGAACAATGAGCAGTTCTTC. This chain connects TRBV10-1 to TRBJ2-1, with TRBD2 matching 10 bases. CDR1 is WNHNN and CDR2 is SYGVQD in the germline V gene (reference sequence). This CDR3 is built from 14 residues. The V segment lost 3 bases and the J segment 5 bases; nucleotides outside the gene matches: 1.